This T cell receptor beta chain is from a study of T cells in Graves' hyperthyroidism and ophthalmopathy. General study findings and limits: A 13 V-J signature model discriminated ophthalmopathy versus stable hyperthyroidism.

With respect to this clonotype: Its antigen is as yet unknown.

Trimming cost V 0 bases and J 12 bases, with 9 bases left between them. CDR3 size: 12 residues. Germline V gives CDR1 LGHDT, CDR2 YNNKEL (reference sequence). The CDR3 regions of TCR beta were amplified from RNA transcripts. In the first-round RT-PCR of the TCR CDR3, the HTBI primer set was used. One entry per CDR3 protein results from TCRdb running MiXCR on the multiplex PCR reads. The sample comprises 500,000 to 750,000 distinct CDR3 sequences, approximately 15% of which are singletons, and around 7% rests with the top ten. Patients having uncontrolled infection, another autoimmune disease, pregnancy or lactation were not included. Each 10 ml fresh peripheral blood draw supplied the PBMCs.

The specimen sequenced was blood. The chain employs TRBV3-1 and TRBJ2-1; D uncertain. This clonotype originated in a woman aged 18-35 years with Graves' ophthalmopathy. CDR3: CASSQDRSWQFF. For the CDR3, the DNA is TGTGCCAGCAGCCAAGATCGAAGTTGGCAGTTCTTC.